Each of the 21 T cell receptor beta chains below was sequenced from the same sample in a study of T cell repertoires in cytomegalovirus infection (dated by TCRdb to the late 2010s). This specimen's treatment or condition label, per the study, means: in vitro stimulation with specific CMV peptide epitopes to enrich CMV-specific T cells. TCRdb shows the sequencer as Illumina HiSeq 1500. In-frame beta chains were kept once TCRdb had trimmed the public reads at Q25 with fastp and called clones with MiXCR. One record per CDR3 amino acid sequence lists the most common genes and DNA. The sample has about 700,000 distinct CDR3 sequences on record, around a third of them singletons. In total, the top ten clones hold about 18% of the sample. Their target antigens are unknown. Sequenced material: cultured PBMCs, taken from culture after CMV antigen stimulation. The source is a human donor in good health (CMV status not recorded). Some clones in this sample may be carry-over from other donors' samples.

There are many counts of this clonotype. The rearrangement links TRBV7-8 to TRBJ2-5, with D perhaps TRBD2 (6 bases). This CDR3 contains 15 residues. The V gene lost 4 bases and the J gene lost 5 bases, with 17 bases spanning the gap. Germline-derived CDR1 and CDR2 are SGHVS and FQNEAQ. CDR3 in DNA: TGTGCCAGCAGCTCCCTCCGGGGTAGCGGCGAGACCCAGTACTTC. It specifies CASSSLRGSGETQYF.

This clonotype was found a few times. The chain has TRBV6-5 and TRBJ1-1; D not certain. The CDR3 consists of 16 residues. Trimming took off 2 bases at V and 0 bases at J, with 13 bases between the two ends. Germline CDR1 and CDR2: MNHEY and SVGAGI. CDR3 nucleotide sequence: TGTGCCAGCAGTTACAGCCGCGCGGTCCTGAACACTGAAGCTTTCTTT. It translates to CASSYSRAVLNTEAFF.

The chain employs TRBV19 and TRBJ2-7; a weak D match, TRBD2 (7 bases). The length of the CDR3 is 13 residues. The V and J ends lost 8 bases and 3 bases respectively, with 14 bases between them. Germline lookup yields CDR1 LNHDA and CDR2 SQIVND (reference sequence). The CDR3 DNA follows: TGTGCCAGTTCTGGGGGGGCCTTCTACGAGCAGTACTTC. Its translation: CASSGGAFYEQYF.

This chain joins TRBV5-6 and TRBJ1-4, with D perhaps matching TRBD1 (5 bases). V was clipped by 3 bases and J by 6 bases, with 9 bases between them. The CDR3 totals 13 residues. Germline CDR1 SGHDT, CDR2 YYEEEE. CDR3 sequence reads: CASSWGTDEKLFF. The DNA for the CDR3 is TGTGCCAGCAGCTGGGGGACGGATGAAAAACTGTTTTTT.

In its sample, this clonotype was seen a few times. V gene TRBV6-1 combines with J gene TRBJ1-1; 9 bases align to TRBD1. The CDR3 is 13 amino acids. The germline CDR1 and CDR2 sequences are MNHNS and SASEGT. V gave up 4 bases and J gave up 6 bases; unmatched junction bases: 3. CDR3 amino acids: CASSVQGAAEAFF. The CDR3 DNA follows: TGTGCCAGCAGTGTACAGGGGGCCGCTGAAGCTTTCTTT.

Written as DNA, the CDR3 is TGCAGTGCTAGAGATAGGACTAGCGGGATTAACAATGAGCAGTTCTTC. This encodes CSARDRTSGINNEQFF. This rearrangement joins TRBV20-1 to TRBJ2-1; 12 bases map to TRBD2. From germline, CDR1 is DFQATT and CDR2 SNEGSKA (reference sequence). This CDR3 spans 16 amino acids. V was pared by 0 bases and J by 5 bases, with 5 bases of the junction left unmatched.

This clonotype was observed many times. The gene calls are TRBV7-2 and TRBJ2-1, with D uncertain. Germline assignment: CDR1 SGHTA and CDR2 FQGNSA. The CDR3 has 13 residues. V lost 1 base, J lost 6 bases, and 7 bases lay in between. CDR3 coding DNA: TGTGCCAGCAGCTTAGGATCGGCCAATGAGCAGTTCTTC. Translating it yields CASSLGSANEQFF.

The rearrangement joins TRBV27 to TRBJ2-3; the D gene is possibly TRBD1 (5 bases). The CDR3 runs to 14 residues. The germline gives CDR1 MNHEY, CDR2 SMNVEV (reference sequence). Trimming took 11 bases from V and 10 from J, leaving 25 bases between them. The CDR3 DNA follows: TGTGCCTCCAAGGGTAGCTGGAGAAAAGGGGCGCAGTATTTT. The encoded protein is CASKGSWRKGAQYF.

The V and J genes are TRBV18 and TRBJ1-2; the D gene is possibly TRBD1 (5 bases). Germline assignment: CDR1 KGHSH and CDR2 LQKENI. CDR3 length: 14 amino acids. The germline V and J ends were trimmed by 2 bases and 7 bases, with 14 bases remaining between them. In DNA form, the CDR3 reads TGTGCCAGCTCACCAGGGGGTTCAAGTGGTGGCTACACCTTC. The encoded protein is CASSPGGSSGGYTF.

In its sample, this clonotype was seen a few times. The chain recombines TRBV29-1 with TRBJ2-1, with 8 bases that match TRBD2. The V and J ends lost 4 bases and 6 bases, in that order; junction bases with no gene match: 5. CDR1 and CDR2 (germline): SQVTM, ANQGSEA. The CDR3 runs to 13 residues. The CDR3 DNA sequence: TGCAGCGTTGTTGAGCGGGAGCCCAATGAGCAGTTCTTC. This sequence encodes CSVVEREPNEQFF.

This chain links TRBV6-5 with TRBJ1-4; tentatively, D is TRBD1 (5 bases). CDR1 is MNHEY and CDR2 is SVGAGI in the germline V gene. The CDR3 runs 15 residues. V gave up 2 bases and J gave up 0 bases, with 7 bases separating them. The CDR3 DNA reads as TGTGCCAGCAGTTACGACAGAGCAACTAATGAAAAACTGTTTTTT. This gives the protein CASSYDRATNEKLFF.

The CDR3 DNA follows: TGTGCCAGCAGAACGACCAATGAAAAACTGTTTTTT. Translated, it gives CASRTTNEKLFF. This chain links TRBV2 with TRBJ1-4; D is unclear. CDR3 size: 12 residues. Germline V gene sequence: CDR1 SNHLY, CDR2 FYNNEI. V dropped 6 bases and J dropped 5 bases, with 7 bases sitting between them.

Only a few counts were recorded for this clonotype. The chain carries TRBV19 and TRBJ1-4; tentatively, D is TRBD1 (6 bases). CDR3 length equals 17 residues. Trimming shortened V by 4 bases and J by 1 base, and 16 bases separated the two germline ends. Germline V gene sequence: CDR1 LNHDA, CDR2 SQIVND (reference sequence). In nucleotides, the CDR3 is TGTGCCAGTAGTAAAGGAAGACAGGTCGTAACTAATGAAAAACTGTTTTTT. It specifies CASSKGRQVVTNEKLFF.

This clonotype has just a few counts. The genes are TRBV11-2 and TRBJ2-1; tentatively, D is TRBD2 (6 bases). CDR1 and CDR2 (germline): SGHAT, FQNNGV. V lost 1 base to trimming and J lost 4 bases, with 11 bases between them. The CDR3 is 15 amino acids. CDR3: CASSLGAGMYNEQFF. CDR3 sequence (DNA): TGTGCCAGCAGCTTAGGGGCGGGAATGTACAATGAGCAGTTCTTC.

The CDR3 DNA follows: TGTGCCAGCAGCTTAGGGGCCGGGACAGAGAATCGAGGTACGCAGTATTTT. As protein: CASSLGAGTENRGTQYF. The V call is TRBV7-4, the J call TRBJ2-3; TRBD1 aligns across 7 bases. There are 17 residues in the CDR3. Germline V gene data show CDR1 as SGHVT and CDR2 as SQSDAQ. With V trimmed by 1 base and J by 8 bases, 15 bases remained unmatched.

This chain joins TRBV20-1 and TRBJ1-2; possibly TRBD1 for D (6 bases). In germline, CDR1 is DFQATT, CDR2 SNEGSKA (reference sequence). Deletions cut 0 bases from V and 2 bases from J, with 16 bases between. The CDR3 is 16 amino acids. CDR3 coding DNA: TGCAGTGCTAGAGATCCTTCGGGGGCAGGCAACTATGGCTACACCTTC. It is translated as CSARDPSGAGNYGYTF.

Only a few counts were recorded for this clonotype. The chain joins TRBV20-1 to TRBJ1-2; a possible D gene is TRBD1 (5 bases). The CDR3 is 13 amino acids. CDR1 and CDR2 (germline): DFQATT, SNEGSKA (reference sequence). V dropped 5 bases and J dropped 4 bases, with 14 bases sitting between them. The CDR3 sequence: CSAPFAGPYGYTF. DNA for the CDR3: TGCAGTGCTCCCTTCGCGGGACCCTATGGCTACACCTTC.

There are many counts of this clonotype. The V and J genes are TRBV7-2 and TRBJ2-7, with D possibly being TRBD2 (6 bases). CDR3 length: 15 residues. The germline V gene encodes CDR1 SGHTA and CDR2 FQGNSA. The V and J ends lost 5 bases and 5 bases respectively, with 19 bases between them. CDR3 bases: TGTGCCAGCAGCCCTGGGACTCCGAGCTTGGACGAGCAGTACTTC. Residues: CASSPGTPSLDEQYF.

V and J are TRBV6-1 and TRBJ2-1, with TRBD1 matching over 11 bases. The V segment lost 2 bases and the J segment 7 bases; nucleotides outside the gene matches: 4. The CDR3 runs 15 residues. Germline V gene sequence: CDR1 MNHNS, CDR2 SASEGT. The DNA for the CDR3 is TGTGCCAGCAGTGAACCGGGACAGGGGGGAAATGAGCAGTTCTTC. Encoded protein: CASSEPGQGGNEQFF.

V gene TRBV27 combines with J gene TRBJ2-7; D gene uncertain. The germline V and J ends were trimmed by 4 bases and 5 bases, with 15 bases remaining between them. Per germline, CDR1 MNHEY and CDR2 SMNVEV (reference sequence). The CDR3 length is 14 residues. The CDR3 here is CASSSARRTHEQYF. CDR3 coding DNA: TGTGCCAGCAGTTCGGCCCGCCGTACCCACGAGCAGTACTTC.

The table lists this clonotype with a few counts. V and J are TRBV6-1 and TRBJ2-3; D is undetermined. This CDR3 region has 12 residues. The V gene's germline CDR1 is MNHNS and CDR2 SASEGT. Trimming stripped 5 bases from V and 6 bases from J, with 9 bases between. The CDR3 nucleotides read TGTGCCAGCAGTCGCCTCTGGGATACGCAGTATTTT. It encodes CASSRLWDTQYF.